The clone carrying this TCR beta chain has only a few counts. The antigen remains unidentified. Clones were sequenced by immunoSEQ multiplex PCR, and TCRdb holds only the in-frame ones, with some missing. The sample yields 25,000 to 35,000 clones, approximately 68% seen once. This record comes from a study of vaccination effects on CD4 cells after COVID-19. At the level of the study: As their vaccination, participants received two doses of either BNT162b2 or mRNA-1273.

Antigen-specific CD4+ T cells were expanded with viral peptide pools in the ViraFEST assay before sequencing. When about ten days of culture had elapsed, CD4+ T cells were isolated. None of these healthy vaccinees had been infected with SARS-CoV-2 before vaccination. Every well got a few million PBMC, which were grown with roughly 9.5 IU/ml IL-2 and 8.5 to 10 ug/ml peptides. Half-medium replacement with IL-2 medium occurred on days 3 and 7. In germline, CDR1 is ENHRY, CDR2 SYGVKD. V dropped 2 bases and J dropped 0 bases, with 8 bases sitting between them. The CDR3 consists of 16 residues. The receptor's source is a human donor who received a COVID-19 vaccine. Here the sequenced sample was CD4+ T cells from PBMCs cultured with HCoV-229E spike peptides, taken before COVID-19 vaccination. The chain is built from TRBV10-3 and TRBJ2-6; D gene uncertain. The CDR3 DNA sequence: TGTGCCATCAGTGAGCGGACCACCTCTGGGGCCAACGTCCTGACTTTC. Its translation: CAISERTTSGANVLTF.